The 25 T cell receptor beta chains below all came from one sample that was sequenced in a study of blood T cells in healthy people across ages. A second PCR of roughly 7 to 11 cycles used a sample-barcoded 5' primer and a J-beta primer mix. TCRdb reprocessed the 5' RACE reads with MiXCR, giving one entry per CDR3 protein. This table has 1.5 million to 2 million distinct CDR3 sequences, about 35% appearing once. The sequencing sample was made of blood. Receptors originate from a woman between 25 and 40 years old in good health.

This clonotype appeared many times. V is TRBV5-1 and J is TRBJ2-2; 10 positions agree with TRBD2. CDR1 and CDR2 (germline): SGHRS, YFSETQ. This CDR3 spans 16 amino acids. V gave up 0 bases and J gave up 6 bases; unmatched junction bases: 5. This chain's CDR3 is CASSLEAGGLAGELFF. CDR3 nucleotide sequence: TGCGCCAGCAGCTTGGAAGCGGGGGGGCTAGCCGGGGAGCTGTTTTTT.

CDR3 protein: CASSLALTSGGFKFF. The DNA for the CDR3 is TGCGCCAGCAGCTTGGCCTTGACTAGCGGGGGTTTCAAGTTCTTC. The chain joins TRBV5-1 to TRBJ2-1; 12 bases map to TRBD2. V gave up 0 bases and J gave up 14 bases; unmatched junction bases: 9. The CDR3 covers 15 residues. Germline V gene sequence: CDR1 SGHRS, CDR2 YFSETQ.

To note about this clonotype: This likely comes from a read error, as the CDR3 has no conserved phenylalanine or tryptophan at its end. The chain couples TRBV2 to TRBJ1-4; D is uncertain. CDR3 size: 15 residues. The V end was cut by 8 bases, the J end by 0 bases, with 13 bases between. CDR1 is SNHLY and CDR2 is FYNNEI in the germline V gene. CDR3 in DNA: TGTGCCAGCCTGGAATGGGCTGCAACTAATGAAAAACTGTTTTCT. Its translation: CASLEWAATNEKLFS.

This clonotype showed up just a few times. The rearrangement joins TRBV24-1 to TRBJ2-5; possible D gene TRBD1, 6 bases. The CDR3 runs to 14 residues. Germline V CDR1 and CDR2: KGHDR, SFDVKD. V lost 1 base, J lost 2 bases, and 7 bases lay in between. The CDR3 sequence: CATSDLRGQETQYF. In DNA form, the CDR3 reads TGTGCCACCAGTGATTTAAGGGGGCAAGAGACCCAGTACTTC.

This chain connects TRBV27 to TRBJ1-1, with D unresolved. This CDR3 has 15 amino acids. Deletions cut 5 bases from V and 2 bases from J, with 15 bases between. In germline, CDR1 is MNHEY, CDR2 SMNVEV (reference sequence). The CDR3 here is CASSRSPGPNTEAFF. For the CDR3, the DNA is TGTGCCAGCAGTCGGTCACCTGGGCCCAACACTGAAGCTTTCTTT.

A few counts support this clonotype. The CDR3 loop is CASSADRNYQPQHF. The CDR3 DNA is TGTGCCAGCAGTGCGGACAGAAATTATCAGCCCCAGCATTTT. V usage is TRBV2 and J usage is TRBJ1-5; tentatively, D is TRBD1 (6 bases). The V and J ends lost 4 bases and 5 bases respectively, with 12 bases between them. This CDR3 comprises 14 residues. The germline CDR1 and CDR2 sequences are SNHLY and FYNNEI. The entire variable domain, with the rest obtained from reference TRBV2 and TRBJ1-5, is as follows: EPEVTQTPSHQVTQMGQEVILRCVPISNHLYFYWYRQILGQKVEFLVSFYNNEISEKSEIFDDQFSVERPDGSNFTLKIRSTKLEDSAMYFCASSADRNYQPQHFGDGTRLSIL.

The gene calls are TRBV6-6 and TRBJ2-7; a weak D match, TRBD2 (6 bases). The assigned J gene may be wrong: the sequence end matches TRBJ2-5 better. The CDR3 is 14 amino acids. Germline V gene lookup returns CDR1 MNHNY and CDR2 SVGAGI (reference sequence). CDR3 bases: TGTGCCAGCAGTCGGGCTAGCGAACATGAGACCCAGTACTTC. Translated, it gives CASSRASEHETQYF.

The chain recombines TRBV20-1 with TRBJ2-7; tentatively, D is TRBD1 (5 bases). V was pared by 0 bases and J by 5 bases, with 8 bases between. The germline V gene encodes CDR1 DFQATT and CDR2 SNEGSKA (reference sequence). The CDR3 contains 12 residues. As DNA, the CDR3 is TGCAGTGCTAGAGATCAGGGCCACGAGCAGTACTTC. This sequence encodes CSARDQGHEQYF.

The J gene is TRBJ2-1, the V gene TRBV20-1; 9 bases are a match to TRBD2. Germline CDR1 reads DFQATT; CDR2 reads SNEGSKA (reference sequence). J gave up 1 base and V 0 bases, and 7 bases lay outside the gene matches. This CDR3 contains 17 residues. The DNA of the CDR3 is TGCAGTGCTAGAGATTGGGGTAGCGGGAGTTCCTACAATGAGCAGTTCTTC. It encodes CSARDWGSGSSYNEQFF.

V and J are TRBV13 and TRBJ2-1; 9 bases fit TRBD2. V was clipped by 2 bases and J by 9 bases; unmatched bases: 8. Per germline, CDR1 PRHDT and CDR2 FYEKMQ (reference sequence). This CDR3 has 15 amino acids. The CDR3 spells CASSLYLREGGEQFF. CDR3 sequence (DNA): TGTGCCAGCAGCTTATATTTGCGGGAGGGCGGTGAGCAGTTCTTC.

This clonotype turned up a few times. The chain recombines TRBV27 with TRBJ2-7; 7 bases are shared with TRBD1. CDR3 length: 14 residues. Germline CDR1 and CDR2: MNHEY and SMNVEV (reference sequence). V lost 4 bases to trimming and J lost 1 base; unmatched junction nucleotides: 4. The CDR3 DNA reads as TGTGCCAGCAGTTCCCACAGGGGATCCTACGAGCAGTACTTC. Translation: CASSSHRGSYEQYF.

There are a few counts of this clonotype. The V gene is TRBV9, the J gene TRBJ2-7; a possible D gene is TRBD2 (6 bases). CDR3 size: 14 residues. The V and J ends lost 0 bases and 2 bases respectively, with 9 bases between them. In germline, CDR1 is SGDLS, CDR2 YYNGEE. The CDR3 nucleotides read TGTGCCAGCAGCGTAGGGGGGGACCCCTACGAGCAGTACTTC. Its protein is CASSVGGDPYEQYF.

CDR3 nucleotide sequence: TGCGCCAGCAGCCCCCGGGAGAGGGCCGGGACTGAAGCTTTCTTT. It encodes CASSPRERAGTEAFF. V and J are TRBV5-1 and TRBJ1-1, with D unresolved. The CDR3 sequence is 15 residues long. Trimming removed 4 bases at V and 5 bases at J, with 18 bases between. Germline V lookup: CDR1 SGHRS, CDR2 YFSETQ.

This clonotype came up a few times. The chain couples TRBV3-1 to TRBJ1-1; no clear D gene. The germline V and J ends were trimmed by 0 bases and 1 base, with 6 bases remaining between them. There are 14 residues in the CDR3. Germline V CDR1 and CDR2: LGHDT, YNNKEL (reference sequence). The CDR3 here is CASSQEARNTEAFF. The CDR3 DNA is TGTGCCAGCAGCCAAGAGGCTCGGAACACTGAAGCTTTCTTT.

This clonotype showed up just a few times. The chain combines TRBV5-5 with TRBJ2-1; 7 bases fit TRBD1. With 3 bases clipped from V and 6 bases from J, the junction kept 12 bases outside the gene matches. The CDR3 consists of 16 residues. Germline V gene sequence: CDR1 SGHKS, CDR2 YYEKEE (reference sequence). CDR3 region: CASSSTRQGNINEQFF. CDR3 bases: TGTGCCAGCAGCTCTACCCGACAGGGAAACATCAATGAGCAGTTCTTC.

The chain is built from TRBV6-1 and TRBJ2-5, with 10 bases aligning to TRBD2. Germline loops: CDR1 MNHNS, CDR2 SASEGT. After removal of 7 bases from V and 2 bases from J, the junction contained 7 bases not matched to a gene. CDR3 length: 15 amino acids. The CDR3 DNA sequence: TGTGCCAGCACCCCACTAGCGGGGAAACAAGAGACCCAGTACTTC. Translating gives CASTPLAGKQETQYF.

This clonotype was picked up a small number of times. The chain has TRBV30 and TRBJ2-3; TRBD1 might be the D (6 bases). CDR3 length equals 15 residues. Germline values: CDR1 GTSNPN, CDR2 SVGIG (reference sequence). Between the trimmed V and J ends, which lost 4 bases and 2 bases, there was a span of 16 bases. For the CDR3, the DNA is TGTGCCTGGAAATGGGGGCCACTCCCCACAGATACGCAGTATTTT. This codes for CAWKWGPLPTDTQYF.

This clonotype was observed a handful of times. This chain connects TRBV3-1 to TRBJ2-7, with no clear D. The CDR3 totals 16 residues. Germline assignment: CDR1 LGHDT and CDR2 YNNKEL (reference sequence). V was trimmed by 0 bases and J by 7 bases, leaving 19 bases between them. The CDR3 is CASSQEKGRPLGEQYF. CDR3 sequence (DNA): TGTGCCAGCAGCCAAGAGAAAGGACGGCCTCTTGGGGAGCAGTACTTC.

This rearrangement joins TRBV5-1 to TRBJ1-1; D remains unclear. Germline CDR1 is SGHRS and CDR2 is YFSETQ. The V end lost 0 bases, the J end lost 0 bases, and 9 bases lay between the germline ends. The CDR3 runs to 15 residues. Here the CDR3 reads CASSLEREMNTEAFF. The CDR3 coding sequence is TGCGCCAGCAGCTTGGAGAGGGAGATGAACACTGAAGCTTTCTTT.

V is TRBV6-1 and J is TRBJ1-2, with 7 bases identical to TRBD1. Per germline, CDR1 MNHNS and CDR2 SASEGT. V dropped 6 bases and J dropped 0; count of bases not matched to a gene: 10. The length of the CDR3 is 16 residues. CDR3 amino acids: CASRRMTGTANYGYTF. The CDR3 DNA reads as TGTGCCAGCAGACGCATGACCGGGACAGCTAACTATGGCTACACCTTC.

This chain joins TRBV6-6 and TRBJ2-2; D is perhaps TRBD2 (5 bases). The CDR3 is 14 residues long. The V gene lost 6 bases and the J gene lost 5 bases, with 13 bases spanning the gap. CDR1 MNHNY and CDR2 SVGAGI come from the germline V gene (reference sequence). The CDR3 DNA follows: TGTGCCAGCAGGCTTAGTAGCGTTACCGGGGAGCTGTTTTTT. This translates into CASRLSSVTGELFF.

In its sample, this clonotype was seen a few times. The chain links TRBV20-1 to TRBJ2-7; 7 nucleotides match TRBD2. The germline V gene has CDR1 DFQATT and CDR2 SNEGSKA (reference sequence). CDR3 length: 15 residues. The trim removed 3 bases at V and 0 bases at J, leaving 8 bases unmatched. The CDR3 spells CSASGSSGDSYEQYF. The DNA of the CDR3 is TGCAGTGCTAGCGGTTCCAGCGGGGACTCCTACGAGCAGTACTTC.

The chain joins TRBV29-1 to TRBJ1-4, with D possibly matching TRBD1 (5 bases). The ends were cut back, 3 bases at V and 8 bases at J, with 10 bases in the middle. The CDR3 extends over 12 amino acids. The germline V gene has CDR1 SQVTM and CDR2 ANQGSEA. The CDR3 coding sequence is TGCAGCGTTGAGCAGGGAGGGGAAAAACTGTTTTTT. Amino acid sequence: CSVEQGGEKLFF.

In its sample, this clonotype was seen a few times. The chain is built from TRBV5-1 and TRBJ2-5, with D perhaps matching TRBD1 (5 bases). V lost 3 bases and J 5 bases, leaving 14 bases between the germline ends. The CDR3 extends over 14 amino acids. Germline V gene lookup returns CDR1 SGHRS and CDR2 YFSETQ. The CDR3 spells CASSSQGSWETQYF. In DNA form, the CDR3 reads TGCGCCAGCAGCTCTCAGGGTAGTTGGGAGACCCAGTACTTC.

In this sample, this clonotype turned up many times. The V gene is TRBV20-1, the J gene TRBJ1-6; D remains unclear. There are 9 residues in the CDR3. Germline CDR1 reads DFQATT; CDR2 reads SNEGSKA (reference sequence). Here the CDR3 DNA reads TGCAGCGTAACTTCACCCCTCCACTTT. It is translated as CSVTSPLHF.